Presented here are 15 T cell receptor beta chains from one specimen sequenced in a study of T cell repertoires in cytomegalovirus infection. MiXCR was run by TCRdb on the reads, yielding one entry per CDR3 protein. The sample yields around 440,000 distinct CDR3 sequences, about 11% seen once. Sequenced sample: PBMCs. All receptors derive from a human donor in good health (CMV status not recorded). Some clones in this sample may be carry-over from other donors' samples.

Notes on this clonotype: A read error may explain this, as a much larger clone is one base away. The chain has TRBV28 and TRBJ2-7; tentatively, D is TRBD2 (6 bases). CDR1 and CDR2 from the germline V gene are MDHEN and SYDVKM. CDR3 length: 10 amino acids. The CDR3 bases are TGTGCCAGGGGGGGTTACGAGCTGTACTTC. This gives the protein CARGGYELYF.

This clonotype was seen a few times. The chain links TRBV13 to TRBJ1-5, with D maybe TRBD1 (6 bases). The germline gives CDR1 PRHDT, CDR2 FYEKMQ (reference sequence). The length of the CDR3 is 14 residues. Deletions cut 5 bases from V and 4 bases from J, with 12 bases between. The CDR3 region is CASSTRGRNQPQHF. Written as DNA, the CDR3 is TGTGCCAGCAGCACCAGGGGAAGGAATCAGCCCCAGCATTTT.

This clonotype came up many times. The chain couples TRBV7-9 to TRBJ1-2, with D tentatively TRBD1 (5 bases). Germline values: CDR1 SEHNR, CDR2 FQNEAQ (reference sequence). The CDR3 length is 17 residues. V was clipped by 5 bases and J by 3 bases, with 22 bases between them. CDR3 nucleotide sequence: TGTGCCAGCAGCCTACTGTGGGACCTCAAAGCTGACTATGGCTACACCTTC. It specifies CASSLLWDLKADYGYTF.

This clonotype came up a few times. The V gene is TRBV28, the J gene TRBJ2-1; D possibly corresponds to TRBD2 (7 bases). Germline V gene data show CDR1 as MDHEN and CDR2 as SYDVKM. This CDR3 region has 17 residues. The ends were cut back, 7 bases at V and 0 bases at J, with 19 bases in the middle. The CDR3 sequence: CASISGRGHPSYNEQFF. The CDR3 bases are TGTGCCAGCATTTCGGGGAGGGGACACCCCTCCTACAATGAGCAGTTCTTC. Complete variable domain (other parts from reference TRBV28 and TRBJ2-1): DVKVTQSSRYLVKRTGEKVFLECVQDMDHENMFWYRQDPGLGLRLIYFSYDVKMKEKGDIPEGYSVSREKKERFSLILESASTNQTSMYLCASISGRGHPSYNEQFFGPGTRLTVL.

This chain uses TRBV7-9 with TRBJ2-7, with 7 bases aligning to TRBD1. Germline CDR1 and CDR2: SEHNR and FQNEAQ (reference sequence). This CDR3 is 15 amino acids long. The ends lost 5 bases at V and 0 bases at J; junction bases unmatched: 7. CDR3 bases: TGTGCCAGCAGCCTAACGGACAGGAACTCCTACGAGCAGTACTTC. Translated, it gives CASSLTDRNSYEQYF.

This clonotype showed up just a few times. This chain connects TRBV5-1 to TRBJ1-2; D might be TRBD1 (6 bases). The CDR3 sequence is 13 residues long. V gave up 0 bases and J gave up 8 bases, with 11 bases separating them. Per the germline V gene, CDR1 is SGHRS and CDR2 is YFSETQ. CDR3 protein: CASSLGGAPGYTF. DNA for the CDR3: TGCGCCAGCAGCTTGGGGGGGGCTCCGGGCTACACCTTC.

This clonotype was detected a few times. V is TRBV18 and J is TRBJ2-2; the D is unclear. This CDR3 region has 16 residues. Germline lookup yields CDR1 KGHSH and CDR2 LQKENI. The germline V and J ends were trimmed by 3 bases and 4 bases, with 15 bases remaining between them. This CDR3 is CASSPGGPTRTGELFF. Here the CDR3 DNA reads TGTGCCAGCTCACCTGGCGGACCCACCCGCACCGGGGAGCTGTTTTTT.

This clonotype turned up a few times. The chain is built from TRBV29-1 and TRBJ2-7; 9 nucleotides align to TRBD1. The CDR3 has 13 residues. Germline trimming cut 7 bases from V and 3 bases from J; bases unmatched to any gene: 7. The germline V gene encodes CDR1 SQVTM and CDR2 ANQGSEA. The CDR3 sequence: CSARGQGLYEQYF. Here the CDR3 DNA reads TGCAGCGCAAGAGGACAGGGGCTCTACGAGCAGTACTTC.

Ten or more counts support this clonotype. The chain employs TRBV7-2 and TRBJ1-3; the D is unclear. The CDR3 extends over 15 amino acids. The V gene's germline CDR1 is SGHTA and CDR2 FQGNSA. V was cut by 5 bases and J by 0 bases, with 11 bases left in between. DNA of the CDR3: TGTGCCAGCAGCGCCTCACAGAGCTCTGGAAACACCATATATTTT. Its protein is CASSASQSSGNTIYF.

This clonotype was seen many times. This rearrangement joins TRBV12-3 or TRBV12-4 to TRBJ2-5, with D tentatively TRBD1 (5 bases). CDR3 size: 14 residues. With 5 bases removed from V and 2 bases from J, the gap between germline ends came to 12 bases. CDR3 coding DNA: TGTGCCAGCAGTCCCAGACAGCTTCAAGAGACCCAGTACTTC. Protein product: CASSPRQLQETQYF.

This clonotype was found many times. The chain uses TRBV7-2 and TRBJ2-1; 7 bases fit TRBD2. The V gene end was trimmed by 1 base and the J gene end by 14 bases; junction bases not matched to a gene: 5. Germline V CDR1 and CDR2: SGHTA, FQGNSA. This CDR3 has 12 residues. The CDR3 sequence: CASSLGAGVEFF. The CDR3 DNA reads TGTGCCAGCAGCTTAGGGGCGGGAGTAGAGTTCTTC.

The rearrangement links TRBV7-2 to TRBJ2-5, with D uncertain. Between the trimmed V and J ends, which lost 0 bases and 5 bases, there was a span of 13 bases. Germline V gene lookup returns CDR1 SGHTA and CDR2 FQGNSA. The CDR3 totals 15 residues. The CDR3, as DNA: TGTGCCAGCAGCTTAGCGCCGGTACTCGTCGAGACCCAGTACTTC. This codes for CASSLAPVLVETQYF.

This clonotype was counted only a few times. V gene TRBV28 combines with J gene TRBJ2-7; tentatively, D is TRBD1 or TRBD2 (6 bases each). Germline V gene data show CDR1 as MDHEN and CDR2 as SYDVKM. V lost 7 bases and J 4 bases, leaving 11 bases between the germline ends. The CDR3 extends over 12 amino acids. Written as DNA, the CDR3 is TGTGCCAGCAAGGGGGGCCGGTACGAGCAGTACTTC. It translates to CASKGGRYEQYF.

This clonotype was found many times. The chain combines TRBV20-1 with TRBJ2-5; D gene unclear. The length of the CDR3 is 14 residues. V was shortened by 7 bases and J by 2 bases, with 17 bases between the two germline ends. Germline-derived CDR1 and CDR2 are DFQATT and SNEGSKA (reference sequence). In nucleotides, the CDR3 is TGCAGTGTCCCCCCCAACAGAAAGCAAGAGACCCAGTACTTC. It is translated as CSVPPNRKQETQYF.

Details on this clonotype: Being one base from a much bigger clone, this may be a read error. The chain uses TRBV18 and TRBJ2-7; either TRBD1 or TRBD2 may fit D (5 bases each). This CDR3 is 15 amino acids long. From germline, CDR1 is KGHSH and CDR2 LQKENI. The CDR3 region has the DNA TGTGCCAGCGCACCAGGGTCAGCAGGGAGATACGAGCAGTACTTC. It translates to CASAPGSAGRYEQYF.